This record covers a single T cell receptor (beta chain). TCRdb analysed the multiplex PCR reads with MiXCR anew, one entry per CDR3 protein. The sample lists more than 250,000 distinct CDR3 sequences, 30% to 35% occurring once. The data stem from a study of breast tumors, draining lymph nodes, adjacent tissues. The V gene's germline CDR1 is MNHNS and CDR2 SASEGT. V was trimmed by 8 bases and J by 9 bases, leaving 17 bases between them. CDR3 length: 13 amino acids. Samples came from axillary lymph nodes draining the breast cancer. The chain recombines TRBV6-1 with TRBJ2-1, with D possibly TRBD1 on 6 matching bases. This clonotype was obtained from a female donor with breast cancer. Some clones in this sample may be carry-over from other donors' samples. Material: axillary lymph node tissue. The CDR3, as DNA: TGTGCCAGCGGTCGACAGGAGGCCGGTGAGCAGTTCTTC. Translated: CASGRQEAGEQFF.